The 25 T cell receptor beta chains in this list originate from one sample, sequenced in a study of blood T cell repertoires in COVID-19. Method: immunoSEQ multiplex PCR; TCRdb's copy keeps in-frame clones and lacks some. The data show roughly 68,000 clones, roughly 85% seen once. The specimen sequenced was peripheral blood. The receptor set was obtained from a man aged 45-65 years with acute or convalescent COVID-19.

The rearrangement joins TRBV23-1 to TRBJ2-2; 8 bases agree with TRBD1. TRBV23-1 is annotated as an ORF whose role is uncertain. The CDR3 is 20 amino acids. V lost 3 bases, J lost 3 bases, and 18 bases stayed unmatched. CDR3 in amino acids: CASSHSTGQGGGVDTGELFF. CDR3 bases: TGCGCCAGCAGTCATTCCACAGGACAGGGTGGTGGGGTTGACACCGGGGAGCTGTTTTTT.

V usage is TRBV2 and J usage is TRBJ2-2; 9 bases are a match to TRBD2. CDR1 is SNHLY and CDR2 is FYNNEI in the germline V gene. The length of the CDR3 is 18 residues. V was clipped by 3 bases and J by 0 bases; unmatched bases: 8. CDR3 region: CASSEVARGGANTGELFF. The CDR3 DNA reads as TGTGCCAGCAGTGAGGTTGCGCGGGGGGGAGCGAACACCGGGGAGCTGTTTTTT.

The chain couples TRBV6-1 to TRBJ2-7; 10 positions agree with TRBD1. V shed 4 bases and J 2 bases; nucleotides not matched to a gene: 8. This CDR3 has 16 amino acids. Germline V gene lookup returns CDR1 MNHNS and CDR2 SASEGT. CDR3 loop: CASSGRQGASPYEQYF. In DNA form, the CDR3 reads TGTGCCAGCAGTGGGCGACAGGGGGCGTCCCCCTACGAGCAGTACTTC.

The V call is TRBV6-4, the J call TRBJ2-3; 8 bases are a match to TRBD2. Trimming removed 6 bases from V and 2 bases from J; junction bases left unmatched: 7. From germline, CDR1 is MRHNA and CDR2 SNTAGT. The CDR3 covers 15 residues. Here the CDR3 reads CASSPAGVITDTQYF. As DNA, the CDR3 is TGTGCCAGCAGCCCAGCGGGGGTGATCACAGATACGCAGTATTTT.

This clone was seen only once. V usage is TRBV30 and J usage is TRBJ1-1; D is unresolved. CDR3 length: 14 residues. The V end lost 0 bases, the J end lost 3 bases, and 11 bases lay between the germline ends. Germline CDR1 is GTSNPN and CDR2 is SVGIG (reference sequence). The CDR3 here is CAWSVRDRHTEAFF. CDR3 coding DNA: TGTGCCTGGAGTGTACGGGATCGACACACTGAAGCTTTCTTT.

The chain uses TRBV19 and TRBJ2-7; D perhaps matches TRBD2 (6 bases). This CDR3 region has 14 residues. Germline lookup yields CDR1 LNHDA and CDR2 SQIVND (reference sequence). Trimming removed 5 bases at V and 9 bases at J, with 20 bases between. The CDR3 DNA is TGTGCCAGTAGTTCGGAGGGAAGTGGGACGTGGCAGTACTTC. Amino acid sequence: CASSSEGSGTWQYF. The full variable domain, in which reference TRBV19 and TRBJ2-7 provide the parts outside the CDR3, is DGGITQSPKYLFRKEGQNVTLSCEQNLNHDAMYWYRQDPGQGLRLIYYSQIVNDFQKGDIAEGYSVSREKKESFPLTVTSAQKNPTAFYLCASSSEGSGTWQYFGPGTRLTVT.

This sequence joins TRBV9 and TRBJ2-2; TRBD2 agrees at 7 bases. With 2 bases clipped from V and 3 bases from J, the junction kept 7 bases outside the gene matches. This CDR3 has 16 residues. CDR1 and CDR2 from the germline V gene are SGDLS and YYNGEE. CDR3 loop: CASSVWELADTGELFF. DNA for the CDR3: TGTGCCAGCAGCGTGTGGGAGCTAGCGGACACCGGGGAGCTGTTTTTT.

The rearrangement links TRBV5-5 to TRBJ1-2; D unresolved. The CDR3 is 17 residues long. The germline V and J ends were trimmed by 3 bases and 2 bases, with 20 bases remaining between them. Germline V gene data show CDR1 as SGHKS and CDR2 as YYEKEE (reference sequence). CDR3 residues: CASSYLVQADINYGYTF. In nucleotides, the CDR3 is TGTGCCAGCAGCTATTTGGTCCAAGCCGATATCAACTATGGCTACACCTTC.

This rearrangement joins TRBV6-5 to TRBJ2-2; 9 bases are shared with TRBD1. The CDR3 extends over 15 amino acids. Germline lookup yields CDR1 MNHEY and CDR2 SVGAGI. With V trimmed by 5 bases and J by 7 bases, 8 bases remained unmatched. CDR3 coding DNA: TGTGCCAGCAGTCCGCGGACAGGGGACAGCGGGGAGCTGTTTTTT. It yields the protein CASSPRTGDSGELFF.

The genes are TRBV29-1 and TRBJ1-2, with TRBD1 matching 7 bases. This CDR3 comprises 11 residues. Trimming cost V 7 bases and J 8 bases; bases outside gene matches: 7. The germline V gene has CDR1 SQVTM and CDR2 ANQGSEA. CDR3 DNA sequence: TGCAGCGGAATTACAGGGGAAGGCTACACCTTC. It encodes CSGITGEGYTF.

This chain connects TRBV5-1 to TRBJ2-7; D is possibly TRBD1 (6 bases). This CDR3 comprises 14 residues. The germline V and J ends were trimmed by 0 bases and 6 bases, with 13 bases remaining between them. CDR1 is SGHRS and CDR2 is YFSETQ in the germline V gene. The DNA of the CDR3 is TGCGCCAGCAGCTTGGCCAACGAAGGGGGCGAGCAGTACTTC. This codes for CASSLANEGGEQYF. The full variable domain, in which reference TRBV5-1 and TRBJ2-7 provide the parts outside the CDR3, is KAGVTQTPRYLIKTRGQQVTLSCSPISGHRSVSWYQQTPGQGLQFLFEYFSETQRNKGNFPGRFSGRQFSNSRSEMNVSTLELGDSALYLCASSLANEGGEQYFGPGTRLTVT.

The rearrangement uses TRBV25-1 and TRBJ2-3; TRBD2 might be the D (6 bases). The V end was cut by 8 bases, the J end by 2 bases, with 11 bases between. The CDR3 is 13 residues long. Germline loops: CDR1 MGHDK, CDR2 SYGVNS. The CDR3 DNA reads TGTGCCAGCGGGGGGAGGCACACAGATACGCAGTATTTT. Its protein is CASGGRHTDTQYF.

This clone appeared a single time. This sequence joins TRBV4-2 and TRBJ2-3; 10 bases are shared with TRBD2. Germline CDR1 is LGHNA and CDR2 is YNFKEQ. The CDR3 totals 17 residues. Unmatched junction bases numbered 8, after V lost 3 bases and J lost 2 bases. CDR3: CASSQALAGAVTDTQYF. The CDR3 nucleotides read TGTGCCAGCAGCCAGGCCCTAGCGGGGGCAGTCACAGATACGCAGTATTTT.

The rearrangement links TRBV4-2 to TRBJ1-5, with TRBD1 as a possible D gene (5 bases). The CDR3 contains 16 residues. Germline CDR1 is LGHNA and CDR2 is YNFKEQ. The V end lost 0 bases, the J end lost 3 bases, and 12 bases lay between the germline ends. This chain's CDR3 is CASSQDGSGSNQPQHF. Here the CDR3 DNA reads TGTGCCAGCAGCCAAGATGGTTCAGGGTCCAATCAGCCCCAGCATTTT.

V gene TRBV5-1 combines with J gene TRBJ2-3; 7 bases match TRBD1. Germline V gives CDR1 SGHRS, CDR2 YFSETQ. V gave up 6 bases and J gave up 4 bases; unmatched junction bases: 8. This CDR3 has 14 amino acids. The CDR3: CASKVTGVADTQYF. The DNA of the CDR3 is TGCGCCAGCAAAGTAACAGGGGTTGCAGATACGCAGTATTTT. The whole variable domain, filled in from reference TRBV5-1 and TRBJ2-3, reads KAGVTQTPRYLIKTRGQQVTLSCSPISGHRSVSWYQQTPGQGLQFLFEYFSETQRNKGNFPGRFSGRQFSNSRSEMNVSTLELGDSALYLCASKVTGVADTQYFGPGTRLTVL.

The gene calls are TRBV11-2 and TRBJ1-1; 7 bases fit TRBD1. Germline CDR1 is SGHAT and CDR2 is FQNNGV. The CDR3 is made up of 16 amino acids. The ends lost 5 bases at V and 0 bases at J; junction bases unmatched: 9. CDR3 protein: CASSTPRTGLNTEAFF. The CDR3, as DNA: TGTGCCAGCAGCACACCCCGGACAGGATTGAACACTGAAGCTTTCTTT.

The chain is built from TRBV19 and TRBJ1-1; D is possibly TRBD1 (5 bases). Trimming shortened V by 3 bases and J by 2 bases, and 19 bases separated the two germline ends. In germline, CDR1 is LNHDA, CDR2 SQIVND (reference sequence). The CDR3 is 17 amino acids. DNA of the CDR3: TGTGCCAGTAGTATTGTTAGGGGTTTGCCCAATAACACTGAAGCTTTCTTT. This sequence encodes CASSIVRGLPNNTEAFF.

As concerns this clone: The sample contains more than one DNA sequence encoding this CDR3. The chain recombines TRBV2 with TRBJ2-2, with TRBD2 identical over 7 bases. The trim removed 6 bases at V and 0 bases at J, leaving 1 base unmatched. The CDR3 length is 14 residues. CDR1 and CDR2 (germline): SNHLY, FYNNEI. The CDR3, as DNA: TGTGCCAGCAGGCTAGCGGCGAACACCGGGGAGCTGTTTTTT. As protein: CASRLAANTGELFF.

Here the CDR3 DNA reads TGTGCCAGTAGTTCCTCGGGACAGGGAAGAGAGACCCAGTACTTC. Translated, it gives CASSSSGQGRETQYF. The gene calls are TRBV19 and TRBJ2-5; TRBD1 aligns across 9 bases. The CDR3 covers 15 residues. J was trimmed by 4 bases and V by 5 bases; bases with no gene match: 8. In germline, CDR1 is LNHDA, CDR2 SQIVND (reference sequence).

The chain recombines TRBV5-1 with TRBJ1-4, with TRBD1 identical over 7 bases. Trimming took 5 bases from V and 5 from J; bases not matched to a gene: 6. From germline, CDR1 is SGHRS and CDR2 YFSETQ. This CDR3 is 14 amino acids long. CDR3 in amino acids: CASRQGEVNEKLFF. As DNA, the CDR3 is TGCGCCAGCAGGCAGGGGGAGGTAAATGAAAAACTGTTTTTT.

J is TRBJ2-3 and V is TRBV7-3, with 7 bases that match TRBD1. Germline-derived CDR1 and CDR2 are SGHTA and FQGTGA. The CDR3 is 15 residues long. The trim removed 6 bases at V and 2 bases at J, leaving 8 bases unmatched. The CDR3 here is CASRPQGTPTDTQYF. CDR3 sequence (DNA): TGTGCCAGCAGGCCACAGGGGACGCCCACAGATACGCAGTATTTT. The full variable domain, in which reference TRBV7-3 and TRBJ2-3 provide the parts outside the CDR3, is GAGVSQTPSNKVTEKGKYVELRCDPISGHTALYWYRQSLGQGPEFLIYFQGTGAADDSGLPNDRFFAVRPEGSVSTLKIQRTERGDSAVYLCASRPQGTPTDTQYFGPGTRLTVL.

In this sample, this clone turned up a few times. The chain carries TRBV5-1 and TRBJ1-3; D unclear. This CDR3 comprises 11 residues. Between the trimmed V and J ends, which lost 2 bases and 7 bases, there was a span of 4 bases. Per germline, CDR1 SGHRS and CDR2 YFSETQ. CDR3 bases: TGCGCCAGCAGCTTTGGCAACACCATATATTTT. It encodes CASSFGNTIYF.

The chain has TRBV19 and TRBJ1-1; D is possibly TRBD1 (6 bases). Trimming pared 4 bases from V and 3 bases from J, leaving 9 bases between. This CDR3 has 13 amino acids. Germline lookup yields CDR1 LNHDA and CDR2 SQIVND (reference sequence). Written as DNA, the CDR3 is TGTGCCAGTAGTAGAAACAGGGACACTGAAGCTTTCTTT. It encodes CASSRNRDTEAFF.

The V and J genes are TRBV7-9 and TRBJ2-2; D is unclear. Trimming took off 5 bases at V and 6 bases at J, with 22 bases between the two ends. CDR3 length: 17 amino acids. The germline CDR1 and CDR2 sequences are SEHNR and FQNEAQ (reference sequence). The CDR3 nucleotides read TGTGCCAGCAGCGTAACCTCAGGAACATTTCTTTCCGGGGAGCTGTTTTTT. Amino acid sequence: CASSVTSGTFLSGELFF.

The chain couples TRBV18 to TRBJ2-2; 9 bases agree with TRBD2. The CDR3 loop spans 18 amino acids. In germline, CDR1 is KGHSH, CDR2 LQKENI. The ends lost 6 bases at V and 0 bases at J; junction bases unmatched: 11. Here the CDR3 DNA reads TGTGCCAGCTCGGACCGGCGGGGGGGCCTATCGAACACCGGGGAGCTGTTTTTT. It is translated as CASSDRRGGLSNTGELFF.